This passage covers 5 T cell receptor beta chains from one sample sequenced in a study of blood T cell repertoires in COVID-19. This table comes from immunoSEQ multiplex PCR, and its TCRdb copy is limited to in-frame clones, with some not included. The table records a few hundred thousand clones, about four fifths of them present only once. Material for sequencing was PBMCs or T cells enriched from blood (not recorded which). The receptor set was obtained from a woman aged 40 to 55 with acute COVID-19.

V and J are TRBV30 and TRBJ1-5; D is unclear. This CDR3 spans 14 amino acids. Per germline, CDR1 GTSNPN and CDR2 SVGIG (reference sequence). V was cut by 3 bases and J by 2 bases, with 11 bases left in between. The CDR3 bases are TGTGCCTGGAGCCTAAATTCCGGCAATCAGCCCCAGCATTTT. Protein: CAWSLNSGNQPQHF.

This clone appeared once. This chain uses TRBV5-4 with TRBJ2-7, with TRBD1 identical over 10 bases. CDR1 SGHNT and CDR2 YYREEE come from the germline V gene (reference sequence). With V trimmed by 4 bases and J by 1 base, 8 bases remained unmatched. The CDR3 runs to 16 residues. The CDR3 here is CASSHPRGQGSYEQYF. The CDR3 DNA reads TGTGCCAGCAGCCATCCTAGGGGACAGGGGTCCTACGAGCAGTACTTC.

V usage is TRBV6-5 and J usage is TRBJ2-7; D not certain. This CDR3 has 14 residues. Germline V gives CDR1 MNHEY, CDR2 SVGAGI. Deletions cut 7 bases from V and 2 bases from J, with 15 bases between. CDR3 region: CASNSPRSPYEQYF. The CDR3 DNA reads TGTGCCAGCAATAGTCCTAGGTCCCCCTACGAGCAGTACTTC.

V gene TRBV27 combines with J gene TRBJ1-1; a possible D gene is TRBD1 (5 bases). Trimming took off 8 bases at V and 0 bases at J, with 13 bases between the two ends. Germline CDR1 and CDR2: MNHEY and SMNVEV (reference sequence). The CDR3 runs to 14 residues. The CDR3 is CASSPGIVNTEAFF. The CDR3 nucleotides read TGTGCCAGCTCCCCAGGGATCGTGAACACTGAAGCTTTCTTT.

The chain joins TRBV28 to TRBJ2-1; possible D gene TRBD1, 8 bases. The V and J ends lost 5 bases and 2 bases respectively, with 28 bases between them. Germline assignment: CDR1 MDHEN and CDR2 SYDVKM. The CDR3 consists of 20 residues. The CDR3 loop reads CASSPSGTGRSGATYNEQFF. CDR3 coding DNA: TGTGCCAGCAGTCCTTCCGGGACAGGTCGAAGCGGGGCCACCTACAATGAGCAGTTCTTC.